This entry is about one TCR beta chain. This CDR3 is built from 12 residues. Trimming pared 3 bases from V and 8 bases from J, leaving 10 bases between. Germline-derived CDR1 and CDR2 are DFQATT and SNEGSKA (reference sequence). Here immunoSEQ multiplex PCR was the method, and the copy in TCRdb shows in-frame clones only, minus some. The sample holds about 220,000 clones, about 86% seen once. The data stem from a study of blood T cell repertoires in COVID-19. The clonotype was recovered from a woman aged 40 to 50 with acute COVID-19. The chain couples TRBV20-1 to TRBJ1-4, with TRBD1 as a possible D gene (5 bases). The sequenced sample was PBMCs or T cells enriched from blood (not recorded which). The CDR3: CSASHGGEKLFF. DNA for the CDR3: TGCAGTGCTAGTCACGGGGGGGAAAAACTGTTTTTT.